In this sample, the clone carrying this T cell receptor (beta chain) turned up a few times. TCRdb passed the reads through MiXCR, listing each CDR3 protein once. The sample lists 200,000 to 250,000 distinct CDR3 sequences, about 20% occurring once. The data belong to a study of T cell repertoires in cytomegalovirus infection. In germline, CDR1 is SEHNR, CDR2 FQNEAQ (reference sequence). This CDR3 region has 14 residues. V shed 5 bases, J shed 5 bases, and the junction held 7 bases outside the gene matches. Sample: CD8+ T cells from PBMCs. The sequence was obtained from a human donor in good health (CMV status not recorded). Some clones in this sample may be carry-over from other donors' samples. The V and J genes are TRBV7-9 and TRBJ2-7; 9 bases agree with TRBD1. The CDR3 reads CASSLDRGGNEQYF. CDR3 DNA: TGTGCCAGCAGCCTGGACAGGGGTGGAAACGAGCAGTACTTC.